This T cell receptor beta chain was documented in a study of T cells after yellow fever vaccination. Broader study findings: Weaker, the secondary response peaked sooner, at day 5 versus 15. Few clonotypes appeared in both CD4 and CD8 compartments. Boosting was followed by the reappearance of most primary-vaccination clones (around 95% CD4, 85% to 90% CD8).

This CDR3 region has 13 residues. Trimming pared 2 bases from V and 10 bases from J, leaving 14 bases between. CDR1 SGHTA and CDR2 FQGNSA come from the germline V gene. In this sample, this clonotype turned up a few times. Antigen unknown. A universal primer site and UMIs were added as TCR cDNA was made by 5'RACE template switching. Each CDR3 protein is one row after TCRdb ran MiXCR on the 5' RACE reads. The data contain about 370,000 distinct CDR3 sequences, around a tenth of them seen just once; the ten biggest clones take up roughly 18%. The TCR comes from a man younger than 35 who received the YFV17D yellow fever vaccine. This sequence joins TRBV7-2 and TRBJ1-1, with D unclear. Sequences were derived from PBMCs, sampled on the day of the first yellow fever vaccination. CDR3 protein: CASSLLAVWGAFF. As DNA, the CDR3 is TGTGCCAGCAGCTTACTGGCGGTGTGGGGAGCTTTCTTT.